This entry is about one T cell receptor beta chain. Its antigen is still unknown. The record has no base qualities; no much larger clone is one base away. One collaborating source in Seattle enrolled patients during active infection and followed them longitudinally through the course of disease. The collaborating institutions used their own protocols to collect whole blood in K2EDTA tubes. For TCRbeta analysis, collaborators shipped samples as frozen whole blood, isolated PBMCs, or DNA extracted from either of those sample types. V loses 9 bases at its end and J loses 3 bases; junction bases beyond the gene matches: 6. The CDR3 runs 13 residues from the cysteine to the phenylalanine. Only CDR3 DNA is held: 39 bases, read in frame from base 1. For CDR1 and CDR2, the germline V gene lists MGHRA and YSYEKL. This sample was taken from a study of blood T cell repertoires in COVID-19 (dated by TCRdb to the early 2020s). Broadly, across the study: Samples covering the acute and convalescent phases of COVID-19 were provided by collaborators in the United States, Italy and Spain. The prospective study material was composed of cDNA or gDNA derived from T cells, B-cell-depleted T cells, or PBMCs. Subjects who had been exposed to COVID-19, were actively infected with it, or had recovered from it provided the deeply sampled blood TCRbeta repertoires that made up the dataset. A freely available public database, intended as a resource for researchers studying the immune response to SARS-CoV-2, is where the repertoires were released. The samples were drawn from two sources: the first 160 participants of the ongoing ImmuneRACE study, and 950 to 1,500 subjects contributed by 6 global collaborators. Nearly every sample came with metadata listing a de-identified subject ID, COVID-19 status, age in years and sex. Where HLA class I and class II types were available, the types were taken from metadata supplied by the sample provider, not from assay-based typing. General findings and caveats noted by the study authors: Clinical and demographic metadata were provided uncurated, with the amount varying by source and participant.

TCRbeta CDR3 regions were amplified from genomic DNA by means of the immunoSEQ Assay, a bias-controlled multiplex PCR. In the paper's pipeline: The number of nucleated cells in each sample was estimated by amplification of reference gene primers within the assay. To quantify the absolute abundance of each unique TCRbeta CDR3 rearrangement, sequence reads were collapsed and filtered. For each sample, productive Simpson clonality was calculated as the square root of Simpson's diversity index across productive rearrangements. What TCRdb holds here is the immuneACCESS table cut down to in-frame rearrangements. Part of the clones is not present; checked against another copy, under half of the missing clones reflect an unresolved V gene, and the others are unexplained. For V, J and clone size, that table is used; D and trimming come from the DNA. This sample gives more than 300,000 clones in total; 80% to 90% of them show up just once. The top ten constitute over 9.5% of the sample.

The sequence joins TRBV4-1 to TRBJ2-7, with 9 junctional bases fitting TRBD1. This sequence originates from a woman in her 30s with COVID-19, enrolled during active disease. The source material was peripheral blood. Read as DNA, the sequence is TGCGCCAGTAGGGGGACAGGGAACTACGAGCAGTACTTC. Its amino acids are CASRGTGNYEQYF.